This T cell receptor beta chain was retrieved from a study of shared clonotypes between healthy human individuals. Study as a whole: A couple of women and a few men aged 18 to 49 made up the donors. General study findings and limits: Clonotypes not shared had lower generation probabilities than those common to all four donors. The study generally estimated greater richness for naive than memory subsets.

Data came from immunoSEQ multiplex PCR; TCRdb stores just in-frame clones and leaves some out. The sample shows about 680,000 clones, about 90% of them seen only once. CD8 cells regarded as naive lacked CD45RO, were positively chosen for CCR7, and omitted terminally differentiated effector memory CD45RA+ cells. With regard to this clone: Its antigen remains unidentified.

Germline CDR1 and CDR2: SGHRS and YFSETQ. V lost 1 base and J lost 8, with 7 bases in between. CDR3 length: 12 amino acids. Sequencing used naive CD8+ T cells sorted from blood. V is TRBV5-1 and J is TRBJ2-1; D not certain. This receptor was identified in a man aged 25 to 40 in good health. The CDR3 region is CASSLTGHEQFF. In nucleotides, the CDR3 is TGCGCCAGCAGCTTGACTGGGCATGAGCAGTTCTTC.